Presented here are 21 T cell receptor beta chains from one specimen sequenced in a study of blood T cells in healthy people across ages. Combining a sample-barcoded 5' primer with a J-beta primer mix, a second PCR ran for roughly 7 to 12 cycles. TCRdb reprocessed the 5' RACE reads via MiXCR and lists one record per CDR3 protein. The table shows roughly 1 million distinct CDR3 sequences, with 25% occurring only once. These data were also reused for a study on T cells of mothers and their children.

The sequenced sample was blood. These TCRs come from a girl aged 2 to 10 in good health.

The chain carries TRBV27 and TRBJ2-1; D gene uncertain. The CDR3 is 13 amino acids. CDR1 and CDR2 (germline): MNHEY, SMNVEV (reference sequence). V lost 1 base, J lost 9 bases, and 10 bases lay in between. The CDR3 bases are TGTGCCAGCAGTTTATTTTCGGGTAGTGAGCAGTTCTTC. It translates to CASSLFSGSEQFF.

The rearrangement joins TRBV28 to TRBJ2-3; unclear D gene. CDR3 size: 15 residues. V dropped 3 bases and J dropped 2 bases, with 12 bases sitting between them. CDR1 is MDHEN and CDR2 is SYDVKM in the germline V gene. The CDR3 DNA follows: TGTGCCAGCAGTTTTGGAGCGTCAAACACAGATACGCAGTATTTT. It encodes CASSFGASNTDTQYF.

The chain uses TRBV7-2 and TRBJ2-1, with D perhaps TRBD2 (6 bases). This CDR3 region has 16 residues. Trimming left V 1 base short and J 4 bases short, with 14 bases between. The germline gives CDR1 SGHTA, CDR2 FQGNSA. The CDR3 DNA reads TGTGCCAGCAGCTTAGGGTGGGCTAGCGTATACAATGAGCAGTTCTTC. It encodes CASSLGWASVYNEQFF.

V gene TRBV6-2 or TRBV6-3 combines with J gene TRBJ1-5, with D possibly matching TRBD1 (5 bases). The CDR3 extends over 19 amino acids. Per the germline V gene, CDR1 is MNHEY and CDR2 is SVGEGT. V was cut by 5 bases and J by 5 bases, with 28 bases left in between. The DNA for the CDR3 is TGTGCCAGCAGTCGCCCTTCTACCGGGACCCTCTCCCCGGATCAGCCCCAGCATTTT. Translating gives CASSRPSTGTLSPDQPQHF.

The gene calls are TRBV5-1 and TRBJ1-1; a weak D match, TRBD1 (5 bases). This CDR3 comprises 14 residues. Between the trimmed V and J ends, which lost 2 bases and 1 base, there was a span of 9 bases. The germline V gene encodes CDR1 SGHRS and CDR2 YFSETQ. CDR3 coding DNA: TGCGCCAGCAGCTTAAAGACAGCGAACACTGAAGCTTTCTTT. Protein: CASSLKTANTEAFF.

V is TRBV28 and J is TRBJ1-5, with unresolved D. Germline loops: CDR1 MDHEN, CDR2 SYDVKM. V lost 2 bases and J lost 3, with 20 bases in between. The CDR3 totals 18 residues. CDR3 bases: TGTGCCAGCAGTTTAATTCGGTGGCCAGGCGGATACAATCAGCCCCAGCATTTT. Its translation is CASSLIRWPGGYNQPQHF.

The V call is TRBV14, the J call TRBJ2-5; D gene ambiguous. The CDR3 sequence is 17 residues long. Trimming took off 0 bases at V and 5 bases at J, with 19 bases between the two ends. Germline CDR1 SGHDN, CDR2 FVKESK. The CDR3, as DNA: TGTGCCAGCAGCCAAGATCTAGTGGGTCCGGGCGTGGAGACCCAGTACTTC. It specifies CASSQDLVGPGVETQYF.

The chain links TRBV3-1 to TRBJ2-5; 14 bases line up with TRBD2. The better agreement between TRBJ2-1 and the DNA end casts doubt on the J call. The CDR3 extends over 14 amino acids. Germline V gene sequence: CDR1 LGHDT, CDR2 YNNKEL (reference sequence). CDR3 in DNA: TGTGCCAGCAGCCAGTCGGGACTAGCGGGAGTTCAGTTCTTC. This gives the protein CASSQSGLAGVQFF.

The sample holds a few counts of this clonotype. This chain uses TRBV2 with TRBJ1-1; D may be TRBD1 (5 bases). The CDR3 is 14 amino acids. Germline CDR1 and CDR2: SNHLY and FYNNEI. Trimming cost V 6 bases and J 6 bases, with 17 bases left between them. CDR3 protein: CASSTLGAGAEAFF. DNA of the CDR3: TGTGCCAGCAGCACCCTTGGGGCGGGGGCTGAAGCTTTCTTT.

The chain couples TRBV29-1 to TRBJ2-5; D tentatively fits TRBD1 or TRBD2 (5 bases each). Trimming shortened V by 2 bases and J by 3 bases, and 10 bases separated the two germline ends. This CDR3 has 13 amino acids. Germline CDR1 is SQVTM and CDR2 is ANQGSEA. The CDR3 bases are TGCAGCGTTGAATTCGGGACGGAAGAGACCCAGTACTTC. The encoded protein is CSVEFGTEETQYF. Looking up the rest from reference TRBV29-1 and TRBJ2-5 gives the full variable domain: SAVISQKPSRDICQRGTSLTIQCQVDSQVTMMFWYRQQPGQSLTLIATANQGSEATYESGFVIDKFPISRPNLTFSTLTVSNMSPEDSSIYLCSVEFGTEETQYFGPGTRLLVL.

This clonotype was seen ten or more times. CDR3: CASRNFLANEQFF. The CDR3 region has the DNA TGTGCCAGCAGAAACTTCCTCGCTAATGAGCAGTTCTTC. The rearrangement uses TRBV6-6 and TRBJ2-1; no firm D call. The CDR3 runs to 13 residues. CDR1 and CDR2 from the germline V gene are MNHNY and SVGAGI (reference sequence). V was cut by 6 bases and J by 7 bases, with 13 bases left in between.

The chain recombines TRBV7-2 with TRBJ2-2; D may be TRBD2 (6 bases). Trimming left V 5 bases short and J 4 bases short, with 14 bases between. This CDR3 region has 15 residues. Germline V gene data show CDR1 as SGHTA and CDR2 as FQGNSA. The CDR3 loop reads CASSLTTGATGELFF. Here the CDR3 DNA reads TGTGCCAGCAGCCTTACGACGGGAGCCACCGGGGAGCTGTTTTTT.

The chain uses TRBV5-6 and TRBJ1-6; D is ambiguous. Germline V gives CDR1 SGHDT, CDR2 YYEEEE. CDR3 length: 14 residues. V lost 0 bases, J lost 6 bases, and 7 bases lay in between. In nucleotides, the CDR3 is TGTGCCAGCAGCTTGGGGGCTGCTAATTCACCCCTCCACTTT. Translation gives CASSLGAANSPLHF.

Only a few counts were recorded for this clonotype. This chain links TRBV5-1 with TRBJ2-7; D may be TRBD2 (5 bases). The CDR3 sequence is 15 residues long. CDR1 and CDR2 from the germline V gene are SGHRS and YFSETQ. Deletions cut 5 bases from V and 5 bases from J, with 20 bases between. CDR3 sequence reads: CASSGLIGYGDEQYF. In DNA, the CDR3 is TGCGCCAGCAGTGGACTTATAGGGTATGGGGACGAGCAGTACTTC.

V is TRBV6-2 or TRBV6-3 and J is TRBJ1-3, with 7 bases identical to TRBD1. The germline V gene has CDR1 MNHEY and CDR2 SVGEGT. J lost 0 bases, V lost 6 bases, and 8 bases had no gene match. CDR3 length equals 16 residues. CDR3 amino acids: CASRVGQDGSGNTIYF. CDR3 bases: TGTGCCAGCAGAGTTGGACAGGACGGCTCTGGAAACACCATATATTTT.

This clonotype was observed a few times. The CDR3 loop reads CAPRGRANLSTNEKLFF. As DNA, the CDR3 is TGTGCCCCCAGGGGCAGGGCCAACCTTTCAACTAATGAAAAACTGTTTTTT. This chain joins TRBV28 and TRBJ1-4, with D possibly being TRBD1 (6 bases). V was clipped by 11 bases and J by 0 bases, with 22 bases between them. This CDR3 contains 17 residues. CDR1 MDHEN and CDR2 SYDVKM come from the germline V gene. Filled out from reference TRBV28 and TRBJ1-4, the complete variable domain reads DVKVTQSSRYLVKRTGEKVFLECVQDMDHENMFWYRQDPGLGLRLIYFSYDVKMKEKGDIPEGYSVSREKKERFSLILESASTNQTSMYLCAPRGRANLSTNEKLFFGSGTQLSVL.

This clonotype has just one count. The chain links TRBV27 to TRBJ1-4; D call uncertain. Trimming pared 4 bases from V and 1 base from J, leaving 13 bases between. Germline V gene data show CDR1 as MNHEY and CDR2 as SMNVEV (reference sequence). The CDR3 consists of 16 residues. CDR3 nucleotides: TGTGCCAGCAGTTACTTAAATGCGGGAACTAATGAAAAACTGTTTTTT. Translated, it gives CASSYLNAGTNEKLFF.

As regards this clonotype: At one boundary the junction diverges from the germline segment, which might be a read error. This chain uses TRBV7-2 with TRBJ2-5, with 9 nucleotides matching TRBD1. Germline V CDR1 and CDR2: SGHTA, FQGNSA. This CDR3 is 13 amino acids long. CDR3 bases: TGTGCCAGCAACCCTCGGGACAGGGAAAATTTGTGTTTC. It is translated as CASNPRDRENLCF.

The gene calls are TRBV12-3 or TRBV12-4 and TRBJ2-2, with D perhaps given as TRBD1 or TRBD2 (5 bases each). The CDR3 runs 12 residues. CDR3 DNA sequence: TGTGCTTTGAGGGGAAACACCGGGGAGCTGTTTTTT. This translates into CALRGNTGELFF.

The J gene is TRBJ1-2, the V gene TRBV11-2; a weak D match, TRBD1 (5 bases). Germline V gene lookup returns CDR1 SGHAT and CDR2 FQNNGV. V gave up 0 bases and J gave up 4 bases, with 15 bases separating them. This CDR3 has 16 amino acids. DNA for the CDR3: TGTGCCAGCAGCTTAGATCCCCGGGACCTCGGCTATGGCTACACCTTC. This encodes CASSLDPRDLGYGYTF.

The chain combines TRBV29-1 with TRBJ1-1; D is perhaps TRBD1 (5 bases). This CDR3 is built from 14 residues. Trimming left V 3 bases short and J 2 bases short, with 13 bases between. The germline gives CDR1 SQVTM, CDR2 ANQGSEA. For the CDR3, the DNA is TGCAGCGTTGACTCAGACAGACATAACACTGAAGCTTTCTTT. Translating it yields CSVDSDRHNTEAFF.